This record covers a single TCR beta chain. Its antigen remains unidentified. Measured with immunoSEQ multiplex PCR; TCRdb has only the in-frame clones, and not every one. The sample consists of some 27,000 clones, roughly 80% of them appearing once. This CDR3 spans 14 amino acids. This sample is part of a study of neoadjuvant nivolumab and ipilimumab in lung cancer. General study points: Pathologic regression was not significantly tied to TCR clonality. Only two of four nivolumab-treated tumors gained richness and clonality by surgery. Pretherapy blood TCR richness correlated positively with resected tumor richness.

The genes are TRBV7-5 and TRBJ2-7; the table's D gene call, TRBD1, was not cross checked with the DNA. TRBV7-5 is a pseudogene locus. This material consisted of peripheral blood, taken before neoadjuvant nivolumab, alone or with ipilimumab. The origin of this receptor is an adult with non-small cell lung cancer. The CDR3 coding sequence is TGTGTCAGAAGCTTAGGGGACAGGGAGAGGGAGCAGTACTTC. This translates into CVRSLGDREREQYF.